This T cell receptor beta chain was identified in a study of a mutant IDH1 vaccine in newly diagnosed glioma. On the study more broadly: Of treated patients, roughly 62% were men and roughly 38% women, averaging roughly 40 years. Patients had received radiotherapy, temozolomide, or both previously, most receiving both. General study results and limits: Pseudoprogression seemed unlinked to shifts in top peripheral T cell clonotypes.

The time point is: week 5, during vaccination. The content of each vaccine dose was 300 ug of mutant IDH1 20-mer peptide, and topical imiquimod accompanied it. In every donor, the tumor was a new WHO grade 3 or 4 IDH1-mutant, ATRX-lost astrocytoma. The method was immunoSEQ multiplex PCR; TCRdb's version includes in-frame clones alone and lacks a portion of them. Among roughly 39,000 clones listed, 80% to 90% were seen once. The germline CDR1 and CDR2 sequences are PRHDT and FYEKMQ (reference sequence). This CDR3 contains 16 residues. Trimming pared 0 bases from V and 2 bases from J, leaving 11 bases between. As concerns this clone: Its antigen is not identified.

The sequence came from a man aged 35 to 55 with glioma. The material sequenced was PBMCs, taken from a glioma patient whose treatment included an IDH1 peptide vaccine. This chain joins TRBV13 and TRBJ1-3; D ambiguous. CDR3 nucleotide sequence: TGTGCCAGCAGCTTAGGCCTAGGAGGCACTGGAAACACCATATATTTT. This encodes CASSLGLGGTGNTIYF.